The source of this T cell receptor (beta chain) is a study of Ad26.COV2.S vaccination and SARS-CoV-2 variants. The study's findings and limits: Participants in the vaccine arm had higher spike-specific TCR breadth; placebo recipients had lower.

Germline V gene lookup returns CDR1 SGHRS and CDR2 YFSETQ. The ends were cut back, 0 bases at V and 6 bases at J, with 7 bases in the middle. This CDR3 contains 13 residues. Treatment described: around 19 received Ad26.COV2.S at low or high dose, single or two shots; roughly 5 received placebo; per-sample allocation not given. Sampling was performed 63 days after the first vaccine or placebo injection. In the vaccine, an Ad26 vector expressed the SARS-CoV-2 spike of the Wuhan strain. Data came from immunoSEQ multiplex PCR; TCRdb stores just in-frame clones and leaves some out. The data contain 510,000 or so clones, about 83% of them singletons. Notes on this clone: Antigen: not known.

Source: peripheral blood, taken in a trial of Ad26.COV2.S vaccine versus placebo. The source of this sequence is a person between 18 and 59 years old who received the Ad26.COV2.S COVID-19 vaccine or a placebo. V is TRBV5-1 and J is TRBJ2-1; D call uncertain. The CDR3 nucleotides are TGCGCCAGCAGCTTGGAACAGACCAATGAGCAGTTCTTC. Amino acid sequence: CASSLEQTNEQFF.